A single sample gave rise to the 27 T cell receptor beta chains below, sequenced in a study of T cells in Graves' hyperthyroidism and ophthalmopathy. RNA transcripts provided the source from which TCR beta CDR3 regions were amplified. A set of HTBI primers served as the primers for a first-round RT-PCR of the TCR CDR3. TCRdb reprocessed the multiplex PCR reads with MiXCR, giving one entry per CDR3 protein. Of 620,000 or so distinct CDR3 sequences in the sample, approximately 15% were seen once. Sequencing was carried out using blood. Source of these receptors: a woman in her forties or fifties with Graves' ophthalmopathy.

J is TRBJ2-5 and V is TRBV29-1; TRBD1 matches at 7 bases. Germline V gene sequence: CDR1 SQVTM, CDR2 ANQGSEA. The CDR3 runs to 15 residues. J lost 1 base, V lost 6 bases, and 11 bases had no gene match. The CDR3 sequence is CSVNRGGRLQETQYF. CDR3 in DNA: TGCAGCGTGAACAGGGGCGGACGGCTCCAAGAGACCCAGTACTTC.

This clonotype was seen a handful of times. The J gene is TRBJ1-1, the V gene TRBV9, with 10 bases matching TRBD1. Germline CDR1 is SGDLS and CDR2 is YYNGEE. The CDR3 loop spans 17 amino acids. V shed 0 bases, J shed 4 bases, and the junction held 9 bases outside the gene matches. In nucleotides, the CDR3 is TGTGCCAGCAGCGTAGACCCGGGACAGGGGATCCGCACTGAAGCTTTCTTT. This sequence encodes CASSVDPGQGIRTEAFF.

The chain carries TRBV27 and TRBJ2-6; TRBD1 aligns across 11 bases. Trimming at V came to 4 bases and at J to 1 base, leaving 12 bases not matched to a gene. The CDR3 loop spans 20 amino acids. CDR1 and CDR2 (germline): MNHEY, SMNVEV (reference sequence). CDR3 region: CASSSSSGTGGISGANVLTF. The CDR3 DNA sequence: TGTGCCAGCAGTTCCTCCTCCGGGACAGGGGGTATTTCTGGGGCCAACGTCCTGACTTTC.

The rearrangement links TRBV20-1 to TRBJ1-3; 7 bases match TRBD1. Germline assignment: CDR1 DFQATT and CDR2 SNEGSKA (reference sequence). This CDR3 spans 14 amino acids. The V gene end was trimmed by 3 bases and the J gene end by 2 bases; junction bases not matched to a gene: 4. This chain's CDR3 is CSASWQGAGNTIYF. The DNA of the CDR3 is TGCAGTGCTAGTTGGCAGGGGGCTGGAAACACCATATATTTT.

Ten or more counts support this clonotype. V and J are TRBV7-3 and TRBJ2-7; D remains ambiguous. The CDR3 length is 13 residues. Germline-derived CDR1 and CDR2 are SGHTA and FQGTGA. The V and J ends lost 5 bases and 3 bases respectively, with 11 bases between them. CDR3 nucleotides: TGTGCCAGCAGCATTGGGCCCGTCTACGAGCAGTACTTC. Translated: CASSIGPVYEQYF.

This clonotype was detected many times. V is TRBV7-2 and J is TRBJ2-7; tentative D call: TRBD2 (5 bases). CDR3 size: 14 residues. The V gene's germline CDR1 is SGHTA and CDR2 FQGNSA. Deletions cut 1 base from V and 5 bases from J, with 12 bases between. The CDR3 nucleotides read TGTGCCAGCAGCTTAGATCCCTTACTAGACGAGCAGTACTTC. It yields the protein CASSLDPLLDEQYF.

This clonotype has a count of ten or more. The gene calls are TRBV2 and TRBJ1-2; maybe TRBD1 (5 bases). Trimming stripped 5 bases from V and 8 bases from J, with 18 bases between. Germline assignment: CDR1 SNHLY and CDR2 FYNNEI. The length of the CDR3 is 14 residues. CDR3: CASSSGPQGGGYTF. In DNA, the CDR3 is TGTGCCAGCAGTTCAGGCCCCCAGGGCGGCGGCTACACCTTC.

About this clonotype itself: One base away lies a much larger clone, so this may be a sequencing read error. The V and J genes are TRBV15 and TRBJ1-1; D possibly corresponds to TRBD1 (5 bases). Looked up from germline, CDR1 is LNHNV and CDR2 is YYDKDF (reference sequence). The CDR3 runs to 16 residues. CDR3 loop: CATSTPLPRGNTEASF. The CDR3 DNA reads as TGTGCCACCAGTACCCCTCTCCCTCGGGGGAACACTGAAGCTTCCTTT.

This clonotype was observed a single time. The chain links TRBV12-3 or TRBV12-4 to TRBJ2-7; D may correspond to TRBD1 or TRBD2 (6 bases each). The CDR3 length is 14 residues. Trimming cost V 6 bases and J 7 bases, with 19 bases left between them. This CDR3 is CASRPQVGGREQYF. CDR3 sequence (DNA): TGTGCCAGCAGACCCCAGGTTGGGGGGCGTGAGCAGTACTTC.

The chain links TRBV4-1 to TRBJ2-7, with 7 bases lining up with TRBD1. Germline V CDR1 and CDR2: MGHRA, YSYEKL. This CDR3 is built from 14 residues. V gave up 3 bases and J gave up 2 bases; unmatched junction bases: 4. This CDR3 reads CASSQMGQTYEQYF. The CDR3 DNA reads TGCGCCAGCAGCCAGATGGGACAGACCTACGAGCAGTACTTC.

This chain links TRBV27 with TRBJ2-2; TRBD1 might be the D (5 bases). CDR1 and CDR2 from the germline V gene are MNHEY and SMNVEV (reference sequence). The CDR3 sequence is 12 residues long. Trimming stripped 5 bases from V and 7 bases from J, with 8 bases between. Here the CDR3 reads CASSLQVGELFF. The CDR3 region has the DNA TGTGCCAGCAGTCTACAGGTCGGGGAGCTGTTTTTT.

The chain recombines TRBV20-1 with TRBJ2-3; D possibly uses TRBD1 or TRBD2 (5 bases each). The CDR3 extends over 13 amino acids. Germline V lookup: CDR1 DFQATT, CDR2 SNEGSKA (reference sequence). V shed 4 bases and J shed 6 bases, with 14 bases lying between them. The CDR3 is CSAIRGETDTQYF. In DNA, the CDR3 is TGCAGTGCTATTAGAGGGGAGACGGATACGCAGTATTTT.

The chain is built from TRBV27 and TRBJ1-1; perhaps TRBD1 as D (6 bases). The germline V gene has CDR1 MNHEY and CDR2 SMNVEV (reference sequence). The CDR3 length is 11 residues. Trimming shortened V by 5 bases and J by 8 bases, and 9 bases separated the two germline ends. For the CDR3, the DNA is TGTGCCAGCAGTGACACAGGGGAAGCTTTCTTT. It is translated as CASSDTGEAFF.

In this sample, this clonotype turned up many times. Here the CDR3 reads CASSDVKDEQYF. The DNA of the CDR3 is TGTGCCAGCAGTGATGTTAAAGACGAGCAGTACTTC. The V call is TRBV2, the J call TRBJ2-7; D gene ambiguous. V dropped 3 bases and J dropped 5 bases, with 8 bases sitting between them. The CDR3 length is 12 residues. Germline CDR1 SNHLY, CDR2 FYNNEI. The full variable domain, rest sourced from reference TRBV2 and TRBJ2-7, is EPEVTQTPSHQVTQMGQEVILRCVPISNHLYFYWYRQILGQKVEFLVSFYNNEISEKSEIFDDQFSVERPDGSNFTLKIRSTKLEDSAMYFCASSDVKDEQYFGPGTRLTVT.

The sample holds many counts of this clonotype. The CDR3 loop reads CASSYLLTSGLTDTQYF. The CDR3 bases are TGTGCCAGCAGTTACTTACTGACTAGCGGACTCACAGATACGCAGTATTTT. The chain combines TRBV6-6 with TRBJ2-3, with TRBD2 matching 9 bases. The CDR3 has 17 residues. Germline-derived CDR1 and CDR2 are MNHNY and SVGAGI (reference sequence). Trimming removed 1 base from V and 2 bases from J; junction bases left unmatched: 7.

In its sample, this clonotype was seen many times. This chain links TRBV2 with TRBJ1-5, with D perhaps matching TRBD1 (6 bases). The CDR3 extends over 13 amino acids. Trimming took 7 bases from V and 3 from J, leaving 10 bases between them. Germline CDR1 and CDR2: SNHLY and FYNNEI. CDR3 sequence reads: CASNREDNQPQHF. The DNA of the CDR3 is TGTGCCAGCAACAGGGAGGACAATCAGCCCCAGCATTTT.

The genes are TRBV4-1 and TRBJ2-2; the match to TRBD2 covers 12 bases. Germline V gene lookup returns CDR1 MGHRA and CDR2 YSYEKL. The CDR3 runs 16 residues. With V trimmed by 4 bases and J by 8 bases, 8 bases remained unmatched. DNA of the CDR3: TGCGCCAGCAGCCTGACGGCTAGCGGGAGGGCGGGGGAGCTGTTTTTT. It specifies CASSLTASGRAGELFF.

A few counts support this clonotype. A far larger clone is one base from this, pointing to a likely read error. V usage is TRBV7-9 and J usage is TRBJ1-1, with D unclear. This CDR3 has 12 residues. CDR1 and CDR2 from the germline V gene are SEHNR and FQNEAQ (reference sequence). The CDR3 region has the DNA TGTGCCAACAGCTTAACCGGGACTGAAGCTTTCTTT. Amino acid sequence: CANSLTGTEAFF.

At least ten counts were recorded for this clonotype. The gene calls are TRBV3-1 and TRBJ2-3, with D unresolved. Germline assignment: CDR1 LGHDT and CDR2 YNNKEL (reference sequence). V was shortened by 2 bases and J by 6 bases, with 12 bases between the two germline ends. CDR3 length: 14 amino acids. The CDR3 sequence: CASSQPPRVDTQYF. CDR3 sequence (DNA): TGTGCCAGCAGCCAACCCCCCAGAGTCGATACGCAGTATTTT.

This clonotype was seen a few times. A much more abundant neighbour one base away suggests this may be a read error. The chain has TRBV12-3 or TRBV12-4 and TRBJ2-2; a possible D gene is TRBD2 (5 bases). The V and J ends lost 5 bases and 4 bases respectively, with 20 bases between them. This CDR3 has 17 amino acids. CDR3 loop: CASSPALVGVGTGELFF. CDR3 nucleotides: TGTGCCAGCAGTCCCGCGCTAGTGGGAGTTGGCACCGGGGAGCTGTTTTTT.

The CDR3 protein is CASTPVGSASRETQYF. For the CDR3, the DNA is TGTGCCAGCACCCCCGTTGGTTCGGCGTCGAGGGAGACCCAGTACTTC. V gene TRBV6-1 combines with J gene TRBJ2-5; no clear D gene. V lost 7 bases and J lost 5, with 23 bases in between. CDR1 and CDR2 from the germline V gene are MNHNS and SASEGT. The CDR3 is 16 amino acids.

To note about this clonotype: A read error is possible here, since a much larger clone lies one base away. This chain joins TRBV2 and TRBJ2-1; a weak D match, TRBD2 (5 bases). The V end lost 2 bases, the J end lost 10 bases, and 18 bases lay between the germline ends. This CDR3 contains 15 residues. Germline V gives CDR1 SNHLY, CDR2 FYNNEI. The CDR3 sequence is CASSELRRINYEQFF. The CDR3 coding sequence is TGTGCCAGCAGTGAACTCAGGAGGATCAACTACGAGCAGTTCTTC.

The sample holds many counts of this clonotype. The rearrangement links TRBV27 to TRBJ1-2; no clear D gene. Germline V lookup: CDR1 MNHEY, CDR2 SMNVEV (reference sequence). V was pared by 2 bases and J by 4 bases, with 8 bases between. This CDR3 region has 13 residues. DNA for the CDR3: TGTGCCAGCAGTTTAAGAGGCAGCTATGGCTACACCTTC. It encodes CASSLRGSYGYTF.

This clonotype has ten or more counts. The V gene is TRBV7-2, the J gene TRBJ2-4; TRBD1 agrees at 9 bases. CDR1 and CDR2 (germline): SGHTA, FQGNSA. With V trimmed by 5 bases and J by 8 bases, 13 bases remained unmatched. The length of the CDR3 is 16 residues. CDR3 nucleotides: TGTGCCAGCAGCCCGTATGGGGACAGGGATGAGCACATTCAGTACTTC. Its translation: CASSPYGDRDEHIQYF.

This clonotype was picked up many times. V is TRBV5-1 and J is TRBJ1-2; 9 bases map to TRBD1. The CDR3 loop spans 14 amino acids. V was clipped by 4 bases and J by 6 bases; unmatched bases: 7. CDR1 and CDR2 from the germline V gene are SGHRS and YFSETQ. In DNA form, the CDR3 reads TGCGCCAGCAGCCCACAGGGGGCGTTGGATGGCTACACCTTC. It specifies CASSPQGALDGYTF.

For this clonotype: One end of the junction fails to match germline, which may point to a read error. The chain is built from TRBV7-3 and TRBJ2-1, with 13 nucleotides matching TRBD2. The CDR3 length is 15 residues. CDR1 is SGHTA, CDR2 FQGTGA, per germline. The CDR3 here is CASSPTSGRGNEQSF. CDR3 sequence (DNA): TGTGCCAGCAGCCCTACTAGCGGGAGGGGGAATGAGCAGTCCTTC.

This clonotype occurred many times. This chain links TRBV6-1 with TRBJ2-6, with D unresolved. With 6 bases removed from V and 0 bases from J, the gap between germline ends came to 12 bases. This CDR3 is built from 16 residues. Per germline, CDR1 MNHNS and CDR2 SASEGT. CDR3 loop: CASSSASASGANVLTF. The CDR3 DNA is TGTGCCAGCAGCTCCGCGAGCGCCTCTGGGGCCAACGTCCTGACTTTC.